The 21 T cell receptor beta chains presented below share a single source sample, sequenced in a study of vaccination effects on CD4 cells after COVID-19. Antigens of these TCRs are unknown. Sequencing was performed with immunoSEQ multiplex PCR; in TCRdb, only in-frame clones are kept and a portion is missing. The repertoire consists of fewer than 25,000 clones, with approximately 76% occurring once and the leading ten covering 15% to 20%. Peptide-pool stimulation followed by sequencing identified expanded antigen-specific CD4+ clonotypes in the ViraFEST assay. Culture lasted about ten days before CD4+ T cell isolation. Infection dated between March and December 2020, before the Alpha, Beta and Delta variants reached the United States. The sample in question was CD4+ T cells from PBMCs cultured with SARS-CoV-2 spike peptides, obtained before COVID-19 vaccination. Every receptor here comes from a human donor who had a prior SARS-CoV-2 infection.

The V gene is TRBV18, the J gene TRBJ1-3, with no clear D. Trimming stripped 0 bases from V and 2 bases from J, with 14 bases between. CDR1 is KGHSH and CDR2 is LQKENI in the germline V gene. CDR3 size: 17 residues. CDR3 loop: CASSPPSSTLTGNTIYF. CDR3 bases: TGTGCCAGCTCACCACCGAGTTCGACTCTGACTGGAAACACCATATATTTT.

The rearrangement uses TRBV11-3 and TRBJ1-2; D remains ambiguous. V lost 5 bases to trimming and J lost 7 bases, with 14 bases between them. Germline V CDR1 and CDR2: SGHNT, YENEEA. The CDR3 extends over 13 amino acids. CDR3 bases: TGTGCCAGCAGCGTCGAGGGCGGGATTGGCTACACCTTC. Its protein product is CASSVEGGIGYTF.

The chain joins TRBV12-3 or TRBV12-4 to TRBJ2-3, with a weak D call TRBD1 (6 bases). This CDR3 comprises 13 residues. Deletions cut 6 bases from V and 2 bases from J, with 9 bases between. This CDR3 is CASRGQNTDTQYF. The CDR3 nucleotides are TGTGCCAGCAGAGGACAGAACACAGATACGCAGTATTTT.

This clone was seen a handful of times. The rearrangement joins TRBV3-1 (or the pseudogene TRBV3-2) to TRBJ2-2; D is possibly TRBD2 (5 bases). This CDR3 is 12 amino acids long. CDR1 and CDR2 (germline): LGHDT, YNNKEL (reference sequence). Trimming took off 6 bases at V and 6 bases at J, with 8 bases between the two ends. The CDR3 nucleotides read TGTGCCAGCAGGCGGACTCCCGGGGAGCTGTTTTTT. Its protein is CASRRTPGELFF.

The chain joins TRBV9 to TRBJ2-2; D remains unclear. With 4 bases removed from V and 0 bases from J, the gap between germline ends came to 16 bases. Germline V CDR1 and CDR2: SGDLS, YYNGEE. This CDR3 is built from 17 residues. The CDR3 DNA is TGTGCCAGCAGCCCCTTTGCGAGCCCCGCGAACACCGGGGAGCTGTTTTTT. It yields the protein CASSPFASPANTGELFF.

This clone was seen only a few times. The chain uses TRBV28 and TRBJ1-5; D is perhaps TRBD1 (5 bases). With 3 bases removed from V and 5 bases from J, the gap between germline ends came to 17 bases. This CDR3 is built from 16 residues. Germline V gene sequence: CDR1 MDHEN, CDR2 SYDVKM. As DNA, the CDR3 is TGTGCCAGCAGTTTCTTCTCCGGGTCAGGGTATCAGCCCCAGCATTTT. Residues: CASSFFSGSGYQPQHF.

This chain joins TRBV4-2 and TRBJ2-5; TRBD2 matches at 7 bases. J lost 0 bases, V lost 1 base, and 5 bases had no gene match. Germline V lookup: CDR1 LGHNA, CDR2 YNFKEQ. This CDR3 has 16 amino acids. CDR3 in DNA: TGTGCCAGCAGCCAAGCCAGCGGGGTGGACCAAGAGACCCAGTACTTC. Translated, it gives CASSQASGVDQETQYF.

V is TRBV28 and J is TRBJ1-1, with 7 bases matching TRBD1. Germline CDR1 is MDHEN and CDR2 is SYDVKM. J lost 2 bases, V lost 9 bases, and 9 bases had no gene match. This CDR3 contains 14 residues. The CDR3 coding sequence is TGTGCCAGTAAGACAGGGACGATCAACACTGAAGCTTTCTTT. It is translated as CASKTGTINTEAFF. The full variable domain, its missing parts supplied by reference TRBV28 and TRBJ1-1, is DVKVTQSSRYLVKRTGEKVFLECVQDMDHENMFWYRQDPGLGLRLIYFSYDVKMKEKGDIPEGYSVSREKKERFSLILESASTNQTSMYLCASKTGTINTEAFFGQGTRLTVV.

The V gene is TRBV30, the J gene TRBJ2-2; TRBD2 matches 10 bases. The CDR3 extends over 16 amino acids. The germline V gene encodes CDR1 GTSNPN and CDR2 SVGIG (reference sequence). Germline trimming cut 5 bases from V and 5 bases from J; bases unmatched to any gene: 11. The CDR3: CAWADPGLAPTGELFF. In DNA form, the CDR3 reads TGTGCCTGGGCGGACCCGGGACTAGCGCCGACCGGGGAGCTGTTTTTT.

CDR3 sequence reads: CAWSVLNSNQPQHF. The CDR3 region has the DNA TGTGCCTGGAGTGTCCTTAATAGCAATCAGCCCCAGCATTTT. The chain has TRBV30 and TRBJ1-5, with D hard to call. The CDR3 spans 14 residues. The germline gives CDR1 GTSNPN, CDR2 SVGIG (reference sequence). The V end was cut by 0 bases, the J end by 0 bases, with 6 bases between.

This clone occurred a few times. V and J are TRBV4-3 and TRBJ1-2; TRBD1 matches 12 bases. Germline V gives CDR1 LGHNA, CDR2 YSLEER. The CDR3 sequence is 16 residues long. V shed 5 bases and J 5 bases; nucleotides not matched to a gene: 9. The chain's CDR3 is CASSYEGQGARYGYTF. The CDR3 DNA follows: TGCGCCAGCAGCTACGAGGGACAGGGGGCTCGATATGGCTACACCTTC.

This sequence joins TRBV12-5 and TRBJ2-1; unclear D gene. This CDR3 region has 14 residues. Germline V gives CDR1 LGHNT, CDR2 FRNRAP. V lost 5 bases, J lost 3 bases, and 11 bases lay in between. The CDR3 sequence: CASGPLKVYNEQFF. The CDR3 DNA sequence: TGTGCTAGTGGTCCCCTGAAGGTCTACAATGAGCAGTTCTTC.

The chain uses TRBV11-2 and TRBJ2-4, with D possibly TRBD1 on 6 matching bases. The CDR3 is 13 residues long. CDR1 SGHAT and CDR2 FQNNGV come from the germline V gene. V was trimmed by 1 base and J by 9 bases, leaving 10 bases between them. The CDR3 loop is CASSLGGRRIQYF. For the CDR3, the DNA is TGTGCCAGCAGCTTAGGGGGGCGGCGCATTCAGTACTTC.

About this clone: Other nucleotide sequences from this sample produce the same CDR3. The chain recombines TRBV7-2 with TRBJ2-3, with 7 bases that match TRBD1. Germline V gene lookup returns CDR1 SGHTA and CDR2 FQGNSA. The CDR3 is 15 amino acids. V was clipped by 2 bases and J by 3 bases; unmatched bases: 5. The CDR3 DNA reads as TGTGCCAGCAGCTTACAAGGGGGCTCTACAGATACGCAGTATTTT. It translates to CASSLQGGSTDTQYF.

The J gene is TRBJ2-7, the V gene TRBV7-2; D not certain. Germline CDR1 SGHTA, CDR2 FQGNSA. V lost 5 bases, J lost 6 bases, and 17 bases lay in between. The CDR3 is 14 amino acids. The DNA of the CDR3 is TGTGCCAGCAGCGACCGGGCCTCCTTAGGCGAGCAGTACTTC. Protein: CASSDRASLGEQYF.

V gene TRBV30 combines with J gene TRBJ1-2; possible D gene TRBD1, 6 bases. CDR3 size: 19 residues. Trimming took 1 base from V and 0 from J, leaving 24 bases between them. Germline CDR1 is GTSNPN and CDR2 is SVGIG (reference sequence). CDR3 in DNA: TGTGCCTGGAGTGATCCTGATTCAGGGGTCATAAAAGCTAACTATGGCTACACCTTC. It yields the protein CAWSDPDSGVIKANYGYTF.

This chain uses TRBV5-4 with TRBJ1-1; D might be TRBD1 (6 bases). Trimming cost V 4 bases and J 3 bases, with 16 bases left between them. This CDR3 is built from 15 residues. The germline V gene encodes CDR1 SGHNT and CDR2 YYREEE (reference sequence). The CDR3: CASSPNRERYTEAFF. CDR3 sequence (DNA): TGTGCCAGCAGCCCAAACAGGGAAAGGTACACTGAAGCTTTCTTT.

The chain links TRBV11-3 to TRBJ1-2, with 9 nucleotides matching TRBD1. Germline assignment: CDR1 SGHNT and CDR2 YENEEA. V shed 6 bases, J shed 7 bases, and the junction held 9 bases outside the gene matches. This CDR3 contains 14 residues. The CDR3 sequence: CASSRDRETGGYTF. Written as DNA, the CDR3 is TGTGCCAGCAGTAGGGACAGGGAAACGGGTGGCTACACCTTC. Full variable domain (outside the CDR3, taken from reference TRBV11-3 and TRBJ1-2): EAGVVQSPRYKIIEKKQPVAFWCNPISGHNTLYWYLQNLGQGPELLIRYENEEAVDDSQLPKDRFSAERLKGVDSTLKIQPAELGDSAVYLCASSRDRETGGYTFGSGTRLTVV.

The chain uses TRBV7-3 and TRBJ1-5; 10 bases map to TRBD1. Germline CDR1 reads SGHTA; CDR2 reads FQGTGA. The CDR3 is made up of 16 amino acids. The J segment lost 6 bases and the V segment lost 3 bases, leaving 8 bases of the junction unmatched. The CDR3, as DNA: TGTGCCAGCAGCTTTCGGGACAGGGGATTTACTCAGCCCCAGCATTTT. As protein: CASSFRDRGFTQPQHF.

CDR3 residues: CASSPLATTDTQYF. The CDR3 coding sequence is TGTGCCAGCAGCCCACTAGCGACCACAGATACGCAGTATTTT. This chain connects TRBV2 to TRBJ2-3; the match to TRBD2 covers 7 bases. There are 14 residues in the CDR3. V lost 6 bases to trimming and J lost 2 bases; unmatched junction nucleotides: 5. Germline lookup yields CDR1 SNHLY and CDR2 FYNNEI.

The chain joins TRBV20-1 to TRBJ1-2, with a possible D match to TRBD1 (6 bases). This CDR3 has 14 amino acids. Germline V gene lookup returns CDR1 DFQATT and CDR2 SNEGSKA (reference sequence). The V and J ends lost 3 bases and 5 bases respectively, with 16 bases between them. The CDR3 region is CSASIPGHGYGYTF. CDR3 nucleotide sequence: TGCAGTGCTAGTATTCCGGGACACGGGTATGGCTACACCTTC.